These 15 T cell receptor beta chains originate from one sample sequenced in a study of T cell repertoires in cytomegalovirus infection. Each CDR3 protein gets one entry after TCRdb re-called the reads with MiXCR. The sample contains more than 150,000 distinct CDR3 sequences, about a quarter of which appear only once. Sample: PBMCs. All receptors come from a human donor in good health (CMV status not recorded). Some clones in this sample may be carry-over from other donors' samples.

The V gene is TRBV20-1, the J gene TRBJ1-6, with TRBD1 identical over 7 bases. Germline loops: CDR1 DFQATT, CDR2 SNEGSKA (reference sequence). The CDR3 sequence is 15 residues long. V trimming: 3 bases; J trimming: 5 bases; junction bases outside the gene matches: 7. The CDR3 region has the DNA TGCAGTGCTAGTTTTAGACAGGGCCATAATTCACCCCTCCACTTT. It encodes CSASFRQGHNSPLHF.

This chain connects TRBV14 to TRBJ2-3, with D possibly being TRBD1 or TRBD2 (5 bases each). In germline, CDR1 is SGHDN, CDR2 FVKESK. This CDR3 is built from 15 residues. V lost 5 bases and J lost 2, with 14 bases in between. DNA of the CDR3: TGTGCCAGCAGCACGGGGACGCACGTCACAGATACGCAGTATTTT. Its translation is CASSTGTHVTDTQYF.

The rearrangement joins TRBV20-1 to TRBJ2-1, with 10 bases identical to TRBD2. The germline V gene encodes CDR1 DFQATT and CDR2 SNEGSKA (reference sequence). V dropped 3 bases and J dropped 14; count of bases not matched to a gene: 4. The CDR3 length is 11 residues. The CDR3 nucleotides are TGCAGTGCTAGGCTGGGACTAGCGAAGTTCTTC. Protein: CSARLGLAKFF.

This clonotype came up a few times. The chain links TRBV28 to TRBJ1-4, with D unresolved. V lost 2 bases, J lost 0 bases, and 4 bases lay in between. The germline V gene encodes CDR1 MDHEN and CDR2 SYDVKM. The CDR3 is made up of 14 amino acids. CDR3 protein: CASSLPATNEKLFF. The CDR3 nucleotides read TGTGCCAGCAGTTTACCAGCAACTAATGAAAAACTGTTTTTT.

This clonotype was found a few times. The rearrangement joins TRBV28 to TRBJ2-1; 7 bases fit TRBD2. The V and J ends lost 6 bases and 0 bases, in that order; junction bases with no gene match: 8. The CDR3 has 16 residues. CDR1 and CDR2 (germline): MDHEN, SYDVKM. The CDR3 nucleotides read TGTGCCAGCAGCCTATGGGGGGGAAGCTCCTACAATGAGCAGTTCTTC. This codes for CASSLWGGSSYNEQFF.

By sample fraction, this clonotype is medium-sized. This chain uses TRBV19 with TRBJ2-1; D not resolved. This CDR3 contains 13 residues. Germline assignment: CDR1 LNHDA and CDR2 SQIVND (reference sequence). V lost 3 bases to trimming and J lost 6 bases, with 9 bases between them. CDR3 DNA sequence: TGTGCCAGTAGTATCACTATCGGCAATGAGCAGTTCTTC. Its translation: CASSITIGNEQFF.

V gene TRBV7-2 combines with J gene TRBJ1-6; perhaps TRBD1 as D (5 bases). Germline values: CDR1 SGHTA, CDR2 FQGNSA. The CDR3 has 15 residues. V lost 3 bases and J lost 9, with 15 bases in between. The CDR3 sequence is CASSLGSGQSSPLHF. CDR3 DNA sequence: TGTGCCAGCAGCTTGGGCTCGGGGCAGAGTTCACCCCTCCACTTT.

This clonotype was observed at least ten times. The chain recombines TRBV7-2 with TRBJ1-1; D is uncertain. In germline, CDR1 is SGHTA, CDR2 FQGNSA. CDR3 length: 13 residues. V was shortened by 1 base and J by 5 bases, with 8 bases between the two germline ends. CDR3: CASSLGQQTEAFF. Here the CDR3 DNA reads TGTGCCAGCAGCTTAGGGCAGCAAACTGAAGCTTTCTTT.

The genes are TRBV7-6 and TRBJ2-5; D is undetermined. The germline V gene encodes CDR1 SGHVS and CDR2 FNYEAQ. Deletions cut 1 base from V and 5 bases from J, with 11 bases between. This CDR3 is built from 14 residues. The CDR3 DNA follows: TGTGCCAGCAGCTTAGAGCTCTCCTGGGAGACCCAGTACTTC. This sequence encodes CASSLELSWETQYF.

The chain joins TRBV7-8 to TRBJ2-4, with D uncertain. Trimming removed 1 base at V and 3 bases at J, with 13 bases between. This CDR3 comprises 16 residues. CDR1 SGHVS and CDR2 FQNEAQ come from the germline V gene. CDR3 nucleotide sequence: TGTGCCAGCAGCTTAGGGTCAGAGCGAATCAAAAACATTCAGTACTTC. Encoded protein: CASSLGSERIKNIQYF.

V gene TRBV15 combines with J gene TRBJ2-5; D possibly matches TRBD1 or TRBD2 (5 bases each). Germline V lookup: CDR1 LNHNV, CDR2 YYDKDF (reference sequence). The V end lost 3 bases, the J end lost 6 bases, and 17 bases lay between the germline ends. The CDR3 is 15 residues long. In DNA form, the CDR3 reads TGTGCCACCAGCAGGGTGGACGGGGCCGGACAGACCCAGTACTTC. Its translation: CATSRVDGAGQTQYF.

The V call is TRBV29-1, the J call TRBJ2-1; no reliable D call. CDR3 size: 12 residues. The V gene lost 6 bases and the J gene lost 5 bases, with 11 bases spanning the gap. CDR1 is SQVTM and CDR2 is ANQGSEA in the germline V gene. CDR3 residues: CSVSRADNEQFF. DNA for the CDR3: TGCAGCGTATCTCGGGCCGACAATGAGCAGTTCTTC.

In its sample, this clonotype was seen many times. In nucleotides, the CDR3 is TGTGCCAGCAGCCTGACTAGCGGGGCCCGATTGGACAATGAGCAGTTCTTC. Translating gives CASSLTSGARLDNEQFF. This chain connects TRBV7-2 to TRBJ2-1, with 11 bases lining up with TRBD2. CDR3 length: 17 amino acids. The V gene's germline CDR1 is SGHTA and CDR2 FQGNSA. V lost 5 bases and J lost 5; bases outside the gene matches: 11.

This clonotype was found a few times. The chain couples TRBV6-6 to TRBJ2-2; weak D call: TRBD2 (5 bases). Germline CDR1 is MNHNY and CDR2 is SVGAGI (reference sequence). This CDR3 is 15 amino acids long. The V end was cut by 4 bases, the J end by 1 base, with 10 bases between. This CDR3 reads CASSSGKVNTGELFF. CDR3 coding DNA: TGTGCCAGCAGTTCGGGGAAAGTGAACACCGGGGAGCTGTTTTTT.

This clonotype was seen only a few times. The genes are TRBV6-1 and TRBJ2-2; D is uncertain. CDR1 MNHNS and CDR2 SASEGT come from the germline V gene. The CDR3 is 14 residues long. V was trimmed by 3 bases and J by 1 base, leaving 6 bases between them. Written as DNA, the CDR3 is TGTGCCAGCAGTGACTGGGAGAACACCGGGGAGCTGTTTTTT. Translating gives CASSDWENTGELFF.